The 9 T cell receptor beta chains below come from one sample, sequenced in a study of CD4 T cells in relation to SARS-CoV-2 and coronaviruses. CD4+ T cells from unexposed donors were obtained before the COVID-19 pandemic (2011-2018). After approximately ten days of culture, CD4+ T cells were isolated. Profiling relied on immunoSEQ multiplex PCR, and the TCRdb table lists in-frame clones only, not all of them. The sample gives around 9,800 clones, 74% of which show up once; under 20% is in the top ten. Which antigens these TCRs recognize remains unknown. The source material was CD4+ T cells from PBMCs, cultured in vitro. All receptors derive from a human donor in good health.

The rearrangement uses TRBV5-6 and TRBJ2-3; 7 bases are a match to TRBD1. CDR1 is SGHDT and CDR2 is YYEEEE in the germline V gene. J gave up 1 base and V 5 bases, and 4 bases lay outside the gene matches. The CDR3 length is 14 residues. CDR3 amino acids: CASSDGQGTDTQYF. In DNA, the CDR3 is TGTGCCAGCAGTGATGGACAGGGCACAGATACGCAGTATTTT.

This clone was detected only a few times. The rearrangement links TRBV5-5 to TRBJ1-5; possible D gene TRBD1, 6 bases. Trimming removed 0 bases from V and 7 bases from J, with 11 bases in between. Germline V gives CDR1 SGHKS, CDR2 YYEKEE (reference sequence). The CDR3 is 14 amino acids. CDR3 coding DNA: TGTGCCAGCAGCTTGGAGGGGGTTAGGCAGCCCCAGCATTTT. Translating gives CASSLEGVRQPQHF.

The CDR3 bases are TGTGCCAGCAGCTTAGAGGGGCACATAAACACTGAAGCTTTCTTT. The encoded protein is CASSLEGHINTEAFF. V and J are TRBV7-8 and TRBJ1-1; a weak D match, TRBD1 (5 bases). Germline assignment: CDR1 SGHVS and CDR2 FQNEAQ. Trimming pared 1 base from V and 2 bases from J, leaving 11 bases between. This CDR3 has 15 amino acids.

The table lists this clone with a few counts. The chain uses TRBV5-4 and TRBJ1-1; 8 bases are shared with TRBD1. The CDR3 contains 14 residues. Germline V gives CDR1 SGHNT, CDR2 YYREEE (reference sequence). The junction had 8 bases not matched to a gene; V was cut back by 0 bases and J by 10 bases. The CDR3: CASSLEQGVRGAFF. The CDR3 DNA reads TGTGCCAGCAGCTTGGAACAGGGGGTCCGCGGAGCTTTCTTT.

As DNA, the CDR3 is TGTGCCAGCAGCTTGGCCGGGACTAGCTTCGAGCAGTACTTC. Translation gives CASSLAGTSFEQYF. The chain uses TRBV5-5 and TRBJ2-7, with 9 positions matching TRBD2. The junction had 4 bases not matched to a gene; V was cut back by 0 bases and J by 6 bases. The CDR3 contains 14 residues. CDR1 is SGHKS and CDR2 is YYEKEE in the germline V gene (reference sequence).

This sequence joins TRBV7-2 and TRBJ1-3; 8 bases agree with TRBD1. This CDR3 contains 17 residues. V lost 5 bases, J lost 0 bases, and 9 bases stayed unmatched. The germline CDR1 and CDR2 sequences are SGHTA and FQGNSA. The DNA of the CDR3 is TGTGCCAGCAGCACCGGACAGGGCAGGTCCTCTGGAAACACCATATATTTT. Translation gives CASSTGQGRSSGNTIYF.

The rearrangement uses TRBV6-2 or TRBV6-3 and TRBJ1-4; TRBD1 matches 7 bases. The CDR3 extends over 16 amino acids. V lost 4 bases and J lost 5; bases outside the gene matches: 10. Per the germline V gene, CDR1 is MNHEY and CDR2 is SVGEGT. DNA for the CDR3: TGTGCCAGCAGTTCGCCGGGAGGGACAGCGAATGAAAAACTGTTTTTT. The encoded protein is CASSSPGGTANEKLFF.

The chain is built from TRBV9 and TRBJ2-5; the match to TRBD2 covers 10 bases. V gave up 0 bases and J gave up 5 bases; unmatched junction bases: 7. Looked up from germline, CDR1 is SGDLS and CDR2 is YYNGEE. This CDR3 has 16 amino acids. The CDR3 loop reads CASSVDPSGSTETQYF. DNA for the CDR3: TGTGCCAGCAGCGTAGACCCTAGCGGGAGCACGGAGACCCAGTACTTC.

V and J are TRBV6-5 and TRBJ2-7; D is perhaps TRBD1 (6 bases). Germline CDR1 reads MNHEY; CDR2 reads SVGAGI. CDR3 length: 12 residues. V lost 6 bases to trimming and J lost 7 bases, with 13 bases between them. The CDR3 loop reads CASSLTGLEQYF. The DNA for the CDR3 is TGTGCCAGCAGCCTGACAGGATTAGAGCAGTACTTC.